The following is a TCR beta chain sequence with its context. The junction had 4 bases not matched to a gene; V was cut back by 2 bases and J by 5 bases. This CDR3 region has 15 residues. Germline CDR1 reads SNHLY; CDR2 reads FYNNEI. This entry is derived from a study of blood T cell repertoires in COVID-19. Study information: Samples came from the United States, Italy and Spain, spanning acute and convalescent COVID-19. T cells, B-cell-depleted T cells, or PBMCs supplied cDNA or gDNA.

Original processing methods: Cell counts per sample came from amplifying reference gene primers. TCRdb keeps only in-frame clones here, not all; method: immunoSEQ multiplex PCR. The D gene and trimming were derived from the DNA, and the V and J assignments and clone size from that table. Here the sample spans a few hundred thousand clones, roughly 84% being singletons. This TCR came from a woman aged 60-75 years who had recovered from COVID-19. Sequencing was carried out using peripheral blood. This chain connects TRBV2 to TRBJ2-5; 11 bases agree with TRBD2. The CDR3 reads CASSELAGGEETQYF. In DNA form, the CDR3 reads TGTGCCAGCAGTGAACTAGCGGGGGGCGAGGAGACCCAGTACTTC.